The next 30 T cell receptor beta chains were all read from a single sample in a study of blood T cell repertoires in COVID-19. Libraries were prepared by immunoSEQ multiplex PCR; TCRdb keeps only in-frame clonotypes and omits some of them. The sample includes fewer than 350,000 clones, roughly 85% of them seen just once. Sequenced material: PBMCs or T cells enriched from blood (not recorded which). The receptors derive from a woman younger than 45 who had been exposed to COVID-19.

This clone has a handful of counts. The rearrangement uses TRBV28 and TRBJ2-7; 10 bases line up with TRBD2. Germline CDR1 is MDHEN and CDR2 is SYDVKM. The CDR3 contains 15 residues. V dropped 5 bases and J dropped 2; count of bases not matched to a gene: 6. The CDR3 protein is CASSELAGIAYEQYF. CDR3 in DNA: TGTGCCAGCAGTGAACTAGCGGGGATCGCCTACGAGCAGTACTTC.

The CDR3 spells CASSQRTGNTIYF. The CDR3 region has the DNA TGTGCCAGCAGTCAGAGGACTGGAAACACCATATATTTT. The chain combines TRBV12-3 or TRBV12-4 with TRBJ1-3; D is undetermined. The CDR3 loop spans 13 amino acids. The V end lost 5 bases, the J end lost 2 bases, and 7 bases lay between the germline ends.

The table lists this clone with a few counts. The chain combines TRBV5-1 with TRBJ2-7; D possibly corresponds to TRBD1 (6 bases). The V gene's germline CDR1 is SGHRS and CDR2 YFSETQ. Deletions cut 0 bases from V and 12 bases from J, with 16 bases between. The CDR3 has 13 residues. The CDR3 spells CASSLEHRDTPYF. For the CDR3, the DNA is TGCGCCAGCAGCTTGGAGCACAGGGACACCCCGTACTTC.

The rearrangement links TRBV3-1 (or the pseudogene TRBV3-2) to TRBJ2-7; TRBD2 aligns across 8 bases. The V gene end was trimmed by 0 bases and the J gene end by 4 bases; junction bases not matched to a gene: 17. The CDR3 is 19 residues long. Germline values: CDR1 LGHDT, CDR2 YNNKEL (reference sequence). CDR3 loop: CASSQDRGGRGALVYEQYF. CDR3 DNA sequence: TGTGCCAGCAGCCAAGATCGAGGCGGGCGGGGGGCTTTGGTTTACGAGCAGTACTTC.

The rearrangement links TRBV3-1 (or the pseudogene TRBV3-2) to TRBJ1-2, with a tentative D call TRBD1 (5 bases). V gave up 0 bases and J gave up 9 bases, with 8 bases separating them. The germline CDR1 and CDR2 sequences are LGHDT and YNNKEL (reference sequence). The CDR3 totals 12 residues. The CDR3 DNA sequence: TGTGCCAGCAGCCAAGACGGGGGTAGCTACACCTTC. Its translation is CASSQDGGSYTF.

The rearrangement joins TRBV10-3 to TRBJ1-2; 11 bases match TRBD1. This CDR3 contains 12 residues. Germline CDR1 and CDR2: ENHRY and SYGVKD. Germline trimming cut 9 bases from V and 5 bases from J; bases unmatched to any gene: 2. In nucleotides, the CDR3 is TGTGCCATAAGGGACAGGGGGTATGGCTACACCTTC. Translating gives CAIRDRGYGYTF.

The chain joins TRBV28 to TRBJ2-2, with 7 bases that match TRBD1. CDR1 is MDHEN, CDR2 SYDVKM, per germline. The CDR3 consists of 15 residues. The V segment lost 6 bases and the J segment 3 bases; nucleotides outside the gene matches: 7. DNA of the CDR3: TGTGCCAGCAGAGATGAGGGACAGTACACCGGGGAGCTGTTTTTT. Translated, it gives CASRDEGQYTGELFF.

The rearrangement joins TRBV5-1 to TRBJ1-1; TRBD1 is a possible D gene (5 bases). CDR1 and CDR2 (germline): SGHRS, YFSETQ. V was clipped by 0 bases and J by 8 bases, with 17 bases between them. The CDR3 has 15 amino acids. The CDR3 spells CASSLALGPGVEAFF. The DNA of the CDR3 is TGCGCCAGCAGCTTGGCCCTGGGCCCGGGGGTAGAAGCTTTCTTT.

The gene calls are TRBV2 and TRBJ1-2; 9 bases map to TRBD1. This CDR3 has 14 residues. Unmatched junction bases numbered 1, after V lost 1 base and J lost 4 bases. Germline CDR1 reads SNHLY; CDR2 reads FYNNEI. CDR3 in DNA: TGTGCCAGCAGTGAAGAGACAGGGGGCTATGGCTACACCTTC. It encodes CASSEETGGYGYTF.

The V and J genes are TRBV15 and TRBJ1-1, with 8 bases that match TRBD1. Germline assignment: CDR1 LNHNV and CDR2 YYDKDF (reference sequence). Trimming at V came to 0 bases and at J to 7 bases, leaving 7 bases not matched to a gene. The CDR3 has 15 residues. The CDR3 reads CATSRDRAGGSEAFF. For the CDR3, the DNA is TGTGCCACCAGCAGAGACAGGGCAGGGGGCAGTGAAGCTTTCTTT. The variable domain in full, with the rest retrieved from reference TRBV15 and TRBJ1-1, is DAMVIQNPRYQVTQFGKPVTLSCSQTLNHNVMYWYQQKSSQAPKLLFHYYDKDFNNEADTPDNFQSRRPNTSFCFLDIRSPGLGDTAMYLCATSRDRAGGSEAFFGQGTRLTVV.

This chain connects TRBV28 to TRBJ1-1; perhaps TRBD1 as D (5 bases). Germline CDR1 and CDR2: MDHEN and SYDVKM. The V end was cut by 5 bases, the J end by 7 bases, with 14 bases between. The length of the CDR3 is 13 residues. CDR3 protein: CASSSRALGEAFF. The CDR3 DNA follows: TGTGCCAGCAGTAGCAGGGCGTTGGGTGAAGCTTTCTTT. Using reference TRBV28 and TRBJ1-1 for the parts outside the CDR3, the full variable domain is DVKVTQSSRYLVKRTGEKVFLECVQDMDHENMFWYRQDPGLGLRLIYFSYDVKMKEKGDIPEGYSVSREKKERFSLILESASTNQTSMYLCASSSRALGEAFFGQGTRLTVV.

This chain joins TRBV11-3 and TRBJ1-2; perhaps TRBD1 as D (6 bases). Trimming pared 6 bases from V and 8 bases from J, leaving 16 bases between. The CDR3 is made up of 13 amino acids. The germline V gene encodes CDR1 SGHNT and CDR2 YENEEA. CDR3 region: CASRRGACKGYTF. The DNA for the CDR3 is TGTGCCAGCAGGCGGGGGGCGTGCAAGGGCTACACCTTC. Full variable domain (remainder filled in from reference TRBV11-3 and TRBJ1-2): EAGVVQSPRYKIIEKKQPVAFWCNPISGHNTLYWYLQNLGQGPELLIRYENEEAVDDSQLPKDRFSAERLKGVDSTLKIQPAELGDSAVYLCASRRGACKGYTFGSGTRLTVV.

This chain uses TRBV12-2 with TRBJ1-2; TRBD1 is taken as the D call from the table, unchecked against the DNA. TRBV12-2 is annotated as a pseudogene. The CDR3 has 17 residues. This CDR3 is CASRLAQCCDRGNGYTF. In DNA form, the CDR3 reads TGTGCAAGTCGCTTAGCGCAATGTTGTGATAGGGGAAATGGCTACACCTTC.

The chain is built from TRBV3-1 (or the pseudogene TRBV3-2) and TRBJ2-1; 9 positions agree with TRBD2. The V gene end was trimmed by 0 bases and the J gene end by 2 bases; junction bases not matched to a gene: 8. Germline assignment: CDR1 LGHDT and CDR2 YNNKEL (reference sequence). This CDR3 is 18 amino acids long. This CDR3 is CASSQESRGGAPYNEQFF. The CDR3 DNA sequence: TGTGCCAGCAGCCAAGAGAGTCGCGGGGGGGCCCCCTACAATGAGCAGTTCTTC.

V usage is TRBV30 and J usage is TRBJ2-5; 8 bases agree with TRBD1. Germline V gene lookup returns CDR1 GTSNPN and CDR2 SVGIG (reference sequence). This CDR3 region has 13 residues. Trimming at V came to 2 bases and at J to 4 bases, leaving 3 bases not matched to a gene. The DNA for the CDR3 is TGTGCCTGGAGTACAGGGGGTACAGAGACCCAGTACTTC. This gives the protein CAWSTGGTETQYF.

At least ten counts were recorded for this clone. Here the CDR3 reads CASSLQGQGQETQYF. The CDR3, as DNA: TGTGCCAGCAGCTTACAGGGACAGGGCCAAGAGACCCAGTACTTC. The chain joins TRBV7-6 to TRBJ2-5; 9 bases match TRBD1. CDR1 is SGHVS, CDR2 FNYEAQ, per germline. V trimming: 2 bases; J trimming: 1 base; junction bases outside the gene matches: 2. The CDR3 spans 15 residues.

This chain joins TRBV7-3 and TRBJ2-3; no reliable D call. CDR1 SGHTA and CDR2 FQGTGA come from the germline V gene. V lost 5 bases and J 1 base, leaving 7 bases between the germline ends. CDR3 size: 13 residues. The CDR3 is CASSPSGTDTQYF. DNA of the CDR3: TGTGCCAGCAGCCCTTCCGGCACAGATACGCAGTATTTT. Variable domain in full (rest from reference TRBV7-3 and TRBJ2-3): GAGVSQTPSNKVTEKGKYVELRCDPISGHTALYWYRQSLGQGPEFLIYFQGTGAADDSGLPNDRFFAVRPEGSVSTLKIQRTERGDSAVYLCASSPSGTDTQYFGPGTRLTVL.

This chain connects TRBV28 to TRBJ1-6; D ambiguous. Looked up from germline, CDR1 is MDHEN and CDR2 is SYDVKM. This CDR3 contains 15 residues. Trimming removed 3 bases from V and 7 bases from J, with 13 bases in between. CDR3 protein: CASSLRAGNNSPLHF. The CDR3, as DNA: TGTGCCAGCAGTTTGAGGGCAGGAAACAATTCACCCCTCCACTTT.

The CDR3, as DNA: TGCGCCAGCAGCCCCCTAGGGACAGGGAACACTGAAGCTTTCTTT. It yields the protein CASSPLGTGNTEAFF. This chain links TRBV5-1 with TRBJ1-1; 8 positions match TRBD1. Germline V lookup: CDR1 SGHRS, CDR2 YFSETQ. V shed 4 bases and J 1 base; nucleotides not matched to a gene: 6. The CDR3 length is 15 residues.

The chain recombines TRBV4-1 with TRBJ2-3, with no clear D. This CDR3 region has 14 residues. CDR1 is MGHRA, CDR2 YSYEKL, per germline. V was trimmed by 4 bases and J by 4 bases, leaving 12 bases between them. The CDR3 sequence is CASSPGPLADTQYF. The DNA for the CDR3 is TGCGCCAGCAGCCCTGGGCCCTTGGCAGATACGCAGTATTTT.

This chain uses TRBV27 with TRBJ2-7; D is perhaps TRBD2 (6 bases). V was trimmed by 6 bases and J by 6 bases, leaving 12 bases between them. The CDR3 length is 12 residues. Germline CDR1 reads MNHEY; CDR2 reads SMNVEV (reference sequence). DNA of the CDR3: TGTGCCAGCAGGACTAGATCAGGCGAGCAGTACTTC. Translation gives CASRTRSGEQYF.

CDR3 protein: CASSLVLAGGQDTQYF. Written as DNA, the CDR3 is TGTGCCAGCAGCTTAGTTTTAGCGGGGGGGCAAGATACGCAGTATTTT. The chain is built from TRBV13 and TRBJ2-3; 11 positions agree with TRBD2. Trimming took 1 base from V and 5 from J; bases not matched to a gene: 5. CDR3 length: 16 residues. In germline, CDR1 is PRHDT, CDR2 FYEKMQ (reference sequence). Full variable domain (missing parts from reference TRBV13 and TRBJ2-3): AAGVIQSPRHLIKEKRETATLKCYPIPRHDTVYWYQQGPGQDPQFLISFYEKMQSDKGSIPDRFSAQQFSDYHSELNMSSLELGDSALYFCASSLVLAGGQDTQYFGPGTRLTVL.

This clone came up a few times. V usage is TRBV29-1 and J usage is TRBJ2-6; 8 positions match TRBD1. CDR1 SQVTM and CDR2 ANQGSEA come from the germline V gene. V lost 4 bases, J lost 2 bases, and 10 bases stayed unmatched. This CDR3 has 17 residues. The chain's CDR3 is CSVGSGAGGPGANVLTF. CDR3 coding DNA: TGCAGCGTTGGCTCGGGGGCAGGGGGCCCTGGGGCCAACGTCCTGACTTTC.

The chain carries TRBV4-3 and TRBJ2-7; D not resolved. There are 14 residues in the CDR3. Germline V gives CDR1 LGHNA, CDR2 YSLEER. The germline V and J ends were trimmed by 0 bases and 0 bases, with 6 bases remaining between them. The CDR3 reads CASSQEAVSYEQYF. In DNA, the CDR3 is TGCGCCAGCAGCCAAGAAGCTGTCTCCTACGAGCAGTACTTC.

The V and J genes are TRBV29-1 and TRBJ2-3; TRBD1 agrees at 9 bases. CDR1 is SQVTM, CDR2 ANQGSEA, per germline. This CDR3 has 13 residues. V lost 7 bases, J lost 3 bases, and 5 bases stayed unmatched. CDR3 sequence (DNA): TGCAGCGCATGGGACAGGGTTACAGATACGCAGTATTTT. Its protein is CSAWDRVTDTQYF.

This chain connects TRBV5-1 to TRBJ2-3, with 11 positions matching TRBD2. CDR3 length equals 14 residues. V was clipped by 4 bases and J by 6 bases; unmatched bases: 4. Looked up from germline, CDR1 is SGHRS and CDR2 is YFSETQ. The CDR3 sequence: CASSLSGRADTQYF. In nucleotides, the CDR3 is TGCGCCAGCAGCCTTAGCGGGAGGGCCGATACGCAGTATTTT.

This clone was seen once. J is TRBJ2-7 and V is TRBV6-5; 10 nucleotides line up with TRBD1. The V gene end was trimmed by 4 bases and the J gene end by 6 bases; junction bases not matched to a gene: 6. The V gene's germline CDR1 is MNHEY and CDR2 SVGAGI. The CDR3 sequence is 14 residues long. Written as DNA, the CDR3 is TGTGCCAGCAGTTGGACAGGGGGTTCGCGCGAGCAGTACTTC. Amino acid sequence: CASSWTGGSREQYF.

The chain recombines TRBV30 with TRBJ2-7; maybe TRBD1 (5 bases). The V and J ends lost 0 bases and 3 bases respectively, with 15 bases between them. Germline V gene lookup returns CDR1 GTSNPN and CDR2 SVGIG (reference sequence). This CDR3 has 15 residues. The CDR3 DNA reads TGTGCCTGGAGTGTACGACAGCTTAAGCACTACGAGCAGTACTTC. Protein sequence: CAWSVRQLKHYEQYF.

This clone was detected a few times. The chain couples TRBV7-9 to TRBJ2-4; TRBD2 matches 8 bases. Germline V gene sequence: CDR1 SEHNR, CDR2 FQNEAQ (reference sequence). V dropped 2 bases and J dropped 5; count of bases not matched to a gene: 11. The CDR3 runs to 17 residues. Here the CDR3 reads CASSLYLTGGRENIQYF. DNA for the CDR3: TGTGCCAGCAGCTTATATTTAACGGGAGGGCGCGAAAACATTCAGTACTTC.

This CDR3 reads CASSNLQGRNSPLHF. DNA for the CDR3: TGTGCCAGTAGTAATCTACAGGGTAGAAATTCACCCCTCCACTTT. The chain has TRBV19 and TRBJ1-6; a weak D match, TRBD1 (6 bases). The V and J ends lost 4 bases and 7 bases respectively, with 14 bases between them. Germline V gives CDR1 LNHDA, CDR2 SQIVND (reference sequence). This CDR3 is 15 amino acids long.